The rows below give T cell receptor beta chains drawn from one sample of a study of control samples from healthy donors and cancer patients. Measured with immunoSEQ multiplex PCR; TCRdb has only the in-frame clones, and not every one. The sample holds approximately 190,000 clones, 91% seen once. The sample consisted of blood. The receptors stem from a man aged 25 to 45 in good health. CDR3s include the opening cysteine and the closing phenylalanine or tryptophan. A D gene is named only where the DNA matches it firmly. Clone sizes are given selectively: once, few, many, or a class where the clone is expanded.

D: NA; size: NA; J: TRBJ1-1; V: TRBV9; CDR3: CASSVDGGMGEAFF; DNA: TGTGCCAGCAGCGTAGATGGGGGAATGGGTGAAGCTTTCTTT
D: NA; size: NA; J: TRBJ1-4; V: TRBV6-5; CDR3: CASSYGQTTNEKLFF; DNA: TGTGCCAGCAGTTACGGACAGACAACTAATGAAAAACTGTTTTTT
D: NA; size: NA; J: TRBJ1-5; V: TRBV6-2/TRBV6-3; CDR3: CASSYAGNTQFDQPQHF; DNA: TGTGCCAGCAGTTACGCAGGGAATACGCAGTTCGATCAGCCCCAGCATTTT
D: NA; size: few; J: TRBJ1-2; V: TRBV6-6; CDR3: CASSYLGAIYGYTF; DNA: TGTGCCAGCAGTTACCTTGGGGCTATCTATGGCTACACCTTC
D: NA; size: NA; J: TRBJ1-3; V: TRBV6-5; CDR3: CASSYKAGPGNTIYF; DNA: TGTGCCAGCAGTTATAAGGCGGGACCTGGAAACACCATATATTTT
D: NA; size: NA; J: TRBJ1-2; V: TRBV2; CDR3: CASSEQGGYGYTF; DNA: TGTGCCAGCAGTGAACAGGGCGGCTATGGCTACACCTTC
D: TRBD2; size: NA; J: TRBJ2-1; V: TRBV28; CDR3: CASSSVIAGGEQFF; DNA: TGTGCCAGCAGCAGCGTGATAGCGGGGGGTGAGCAGTTCTTC
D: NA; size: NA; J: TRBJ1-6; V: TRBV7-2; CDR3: CASSTGNSPLHF; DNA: TGTGCCAGCAGCACAGGGAATTCACCCCTCCACTTT
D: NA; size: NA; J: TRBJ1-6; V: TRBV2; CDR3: CASRGGDTYNSPLHF; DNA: TGTGCCAGCAGGGGCGGGGACACTTATAATTCACCCCTCCACTTT
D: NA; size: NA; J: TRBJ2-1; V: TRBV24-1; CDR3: CATSDPGERGRDEQFF; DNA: TGTGCCACCAGTGACCCGGGAGAGAGGGGTCGGGATGAGCAGTTCTTC
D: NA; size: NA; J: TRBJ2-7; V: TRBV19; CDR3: CASSPLTGASYEQYF; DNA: TGTGCCAGTAGTCCACTAACCGGGGCCTCCTACGAGCAGTACTTC
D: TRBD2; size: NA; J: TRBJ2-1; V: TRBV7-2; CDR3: CASSFERGAHNEQFF; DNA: TGTGCCAGCAGCTTCGAGCGGGGGGCTCACAATGAGCAGTTCTTC
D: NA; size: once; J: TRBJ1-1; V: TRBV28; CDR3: CASIDRLGTNTEAFF; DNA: TGTGCCAGCATAGACAGATTGGGGACGAACACTGAAGCTTTCTTT
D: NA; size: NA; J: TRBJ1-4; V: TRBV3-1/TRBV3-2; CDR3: CASSQDLGLSNEKLFF; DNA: TGTGCCAGCAGCCAAGATCTAGGGCTAAGTAATGAAAAACTGTTTTTT
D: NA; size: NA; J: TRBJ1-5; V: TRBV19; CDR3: CASSMRGSNQPQHF; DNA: TGTGCCAGTAGTATGAGGGGGAGCAATCAGCCCCAGCATTTT
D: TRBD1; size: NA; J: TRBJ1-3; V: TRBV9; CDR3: CASSETGGAGNTIYF; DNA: TGTGCCAGCAGCGAAACAGGGGGCGCTGGAAACACCATATATTTT
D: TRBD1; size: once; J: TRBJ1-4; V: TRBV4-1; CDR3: CASSPPGQITTNEKLFF; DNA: TGCGCCAGCAGCCCGCCGGGACAGATAACAACTAATGAAAAACTGTTTTTT
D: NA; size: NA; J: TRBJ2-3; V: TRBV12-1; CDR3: CASLAGGHTDTQYF; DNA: TGTGCCAGCCTAGCGGGGGGCCACACAGATACGCAGTATTTT
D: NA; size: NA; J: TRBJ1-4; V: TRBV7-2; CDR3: CASSLMQAATNEKLFF; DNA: TGTGCCAGCAGCTTAATGCAGGCTGCAACTAATGAAAAACTGTTTTTT
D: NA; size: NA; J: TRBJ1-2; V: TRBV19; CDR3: CASNGRRVNYGYTF; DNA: TGTGCCAGTAACGGCAGGAGAGTTAACTATGGCTACACCTTC
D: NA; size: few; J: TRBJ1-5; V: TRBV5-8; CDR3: CASSPGQKVNQPQHF; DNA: TGTGCCAGCAGCCCTGGACAGAAGGTCAATCAGCCCCAGCATTTT
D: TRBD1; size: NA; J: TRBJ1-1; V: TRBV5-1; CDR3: CASRLMGQGASEAFF; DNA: TGCGCCAGTAGGCTGATGGGACAGGGGGCGTCTGAAGCTTTCTTT
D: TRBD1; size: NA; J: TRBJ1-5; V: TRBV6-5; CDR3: CASSRTGGNQPQHF; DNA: TGTGCCAGCAGCCGGACAGGGGGGAATCAGCCCCAGCATTTT
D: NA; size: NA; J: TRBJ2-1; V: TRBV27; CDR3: CASSLSNRGTEQFF; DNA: TGTGCCAGCAGTTTATCGAATCGGGGGACTGAGCAGTTCTTC
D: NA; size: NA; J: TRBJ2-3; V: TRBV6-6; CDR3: CASSKSTDTQYF; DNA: TGTGCCAGCAGCAAGAGCACAGATACGCAGTATTTT
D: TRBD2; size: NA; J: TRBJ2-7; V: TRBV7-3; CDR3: CASSLGGGGGSSYEQYF; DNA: TGTGCCAGCAGCTTAGGTGGCGGCGGGGGGAGCTCCTACGAGCAGTACTTC
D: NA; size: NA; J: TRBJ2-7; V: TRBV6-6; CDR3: CASSYIRASSYEQYF; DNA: TGTGCCAGCAGTTACATCCGGGCTAGCTCCTACGAGCAGTACTTC
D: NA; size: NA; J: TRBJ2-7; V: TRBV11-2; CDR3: CASSPQRAYEQYF; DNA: TGTGCCAGCAGCCCACAGAGAGCCTACGAGCAGTACTTC
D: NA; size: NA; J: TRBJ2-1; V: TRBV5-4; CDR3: CASSLAGGNEQFF; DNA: TGTGCCAGCAGCTTGGCAGGGGGGAATGAGCAGTTCTTC
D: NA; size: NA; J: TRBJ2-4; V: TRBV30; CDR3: CAWSAYGTLKNIQYF; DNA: TGTGCCTGGAGTGCCTACGGGACCCTAAAGAACATTCAGTACTTC
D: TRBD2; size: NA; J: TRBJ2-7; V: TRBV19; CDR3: CASSMRLAGGYEQYF; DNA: TGTGCCAGTAGTATGCGGCTAGCGGGAGGTTACGAGCAGTACTTC
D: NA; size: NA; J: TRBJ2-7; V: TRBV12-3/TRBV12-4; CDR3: CASRPRLSYEQYF; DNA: TGTGCCAGCAGACCGAGGTTATCCTACGAGCAGTACTTC
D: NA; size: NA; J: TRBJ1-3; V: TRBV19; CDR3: CASTIQPLSGNTIYF; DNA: TGTGCCAGTACCATACAGCCATTGTCTGGAAACACCATATATTTT
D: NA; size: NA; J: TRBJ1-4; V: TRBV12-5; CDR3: CASRTGEQRNEKLFF; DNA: TGTGCTAGTCGGACTGGCGAGCAAAGGAATGAAAAACTGTTTTTT
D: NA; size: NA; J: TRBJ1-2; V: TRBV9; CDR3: CASSVATDRLENYGYTF; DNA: TGTGCCAGCAGCGTAGCTACTGACAGGTTGGAAAACTATGGCTACACCTTC
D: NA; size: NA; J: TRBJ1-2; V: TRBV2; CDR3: CASSDSSGYGYTF; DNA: TGTGCCAGCAGTGATAGTTCAGGGTATGGCTACACCTTC
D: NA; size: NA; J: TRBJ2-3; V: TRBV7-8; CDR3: CASSLERDTDTQYF; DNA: TGTGCCAGCAGCTTAGAAAGGGACACAGATACGCAGTATTTT
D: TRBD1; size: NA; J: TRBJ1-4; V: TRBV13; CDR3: CASSGFRDRANEKLFF; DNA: TGTGCCAGCAGCGGATTCCGGGACAGGGCTAATGAAAAACTGTTTTTT
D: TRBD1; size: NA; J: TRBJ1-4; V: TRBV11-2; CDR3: CASSPGTGSTNEKLFF; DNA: TGTGCCAGCAGCCCCGGGACAGGGTCGACTAATGAAAAACTGTTTTTT
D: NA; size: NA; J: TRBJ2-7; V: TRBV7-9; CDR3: CASSFDHYEQYF; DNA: TGTGCCAGCAGCTTCGACCACTACGAGCAGTACTTC
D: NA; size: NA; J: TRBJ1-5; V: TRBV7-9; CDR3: CASSRSTGSNQPQHF; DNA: TGTGCCAGCAGCCGATCCACAGGGAGCAATCAGCCCCAGCATTTT
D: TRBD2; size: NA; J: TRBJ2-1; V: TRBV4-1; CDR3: CASSQVGGRYEQFF; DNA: TGCGCCAGCAGCCAAGTAGGCGGGAGGTATGAGCAGTTCTTC
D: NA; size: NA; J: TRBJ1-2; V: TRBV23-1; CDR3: CAPLSWGHYGYTF; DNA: TGCGCCCCACTATCTTGGGGGCACTATGGCTACACCTTC
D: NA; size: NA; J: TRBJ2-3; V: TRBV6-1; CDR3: CASSDRGNAKIGQYF; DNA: TGTGCCAGCAGTGACCGAGGGAACGCGAAGATCGGGCAGTATTTT
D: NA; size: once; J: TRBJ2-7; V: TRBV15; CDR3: CATSRAGATLEEQYF; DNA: TGTGCCACCAGCAGAGCGGGGGCCACACTAGAGGAGCAGTACTTC
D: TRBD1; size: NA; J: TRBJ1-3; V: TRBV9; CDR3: CASSGTGAAGNTIYF; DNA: TGTGCCAGCAGCGGAACAGGGGCGGCTGGAAACACCATATATTTT
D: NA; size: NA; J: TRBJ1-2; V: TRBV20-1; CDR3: CSARGGGYTF; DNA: TGCAGTGCTAGAGGGGGCGGCTACACCTTC
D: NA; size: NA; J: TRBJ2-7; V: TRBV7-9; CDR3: CASSYQGSPVEQYF; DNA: TGTGCCAGCAGCTACCAGGGCTCTCCGGTCGAGCAGTACTTC
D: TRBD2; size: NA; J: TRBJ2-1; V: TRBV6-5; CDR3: CASSTAGTREFF; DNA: TGTGCCAGCAGTACGGCCGGGACTAGGGAGTTCTTC
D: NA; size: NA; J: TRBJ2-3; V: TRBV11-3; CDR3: CASSLGLGTDTQYF; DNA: TGTGCCAGCAGCCTAGGATTAGGCACAGATACGCAGTATTTT
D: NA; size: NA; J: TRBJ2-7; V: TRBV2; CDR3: CASRPDPGTSSYEQYF; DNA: TGTGCCAGCAGACCGGACCCCGGGACAAGCTCCTACGAGCAGTACTTC
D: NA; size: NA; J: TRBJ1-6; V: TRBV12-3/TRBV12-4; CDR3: CASRRGDSPLHF; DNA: TGTGCCAGCAGAAGGGGGGATTCACCCCTCCACTTT
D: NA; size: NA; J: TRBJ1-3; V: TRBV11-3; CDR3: CASTARQRETGNTIYF; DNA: TGTGCCAGCACGGCCCGACAGAGGGAGACTGGAAACACCATATATTTT
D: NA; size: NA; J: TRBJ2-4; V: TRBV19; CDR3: CASSIEGSIQYF; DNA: TGTGCCAGTAGTATAGAAGGGAGCATTCAGTACTTC
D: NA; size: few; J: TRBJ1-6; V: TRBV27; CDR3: CASSPTVILGNSPLHF; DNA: TGTGCCAGCAGTCCCACCGTGATCTTGGGTAATTCACCCCTCCACTTT
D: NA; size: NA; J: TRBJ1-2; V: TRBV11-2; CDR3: CASSTRDVPTCTF; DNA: TGTGCCAGCAGCACCCGGGACGTACCAACGTGCACCTTC
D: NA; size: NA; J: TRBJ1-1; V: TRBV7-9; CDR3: CASSFINTEAFF; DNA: TGTGCCAGCAGCTTTATAAACACTGAAGCTTTCTTT
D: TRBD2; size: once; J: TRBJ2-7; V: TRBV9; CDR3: CASSVVPSGGRCHEQYF; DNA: TGTGCCAGCAGCGTAGTTCCTAGCGGGGGGCGCTGTCACGAGCAGTACTTC